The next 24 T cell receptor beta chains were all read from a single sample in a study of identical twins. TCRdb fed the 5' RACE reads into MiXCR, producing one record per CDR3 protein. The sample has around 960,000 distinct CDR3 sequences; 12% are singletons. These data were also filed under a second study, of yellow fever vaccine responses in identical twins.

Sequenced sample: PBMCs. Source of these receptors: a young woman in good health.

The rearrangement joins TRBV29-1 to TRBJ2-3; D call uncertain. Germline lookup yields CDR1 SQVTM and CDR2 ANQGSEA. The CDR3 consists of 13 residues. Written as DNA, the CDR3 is TGCACCTGTTCCGGTAAGGGCCAATCTGTGCAGTATTTT. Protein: CTCSGKGQSVQYF.

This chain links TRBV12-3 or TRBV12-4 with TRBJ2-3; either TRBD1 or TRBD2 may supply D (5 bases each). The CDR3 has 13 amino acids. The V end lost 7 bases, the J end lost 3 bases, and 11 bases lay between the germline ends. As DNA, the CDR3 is TGTGCCAGCACCCGGGACCCTACAGATACGCAGTATTTT. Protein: CASTRDPTDTQYF.

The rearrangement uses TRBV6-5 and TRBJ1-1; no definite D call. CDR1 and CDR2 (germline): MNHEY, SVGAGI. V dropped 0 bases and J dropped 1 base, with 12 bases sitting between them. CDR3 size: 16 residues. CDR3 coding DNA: TGTGCCAGCAGTTACTCGCCAATTCTTGGGAACACTGAAGCTTTCTTT. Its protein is CASSYSPILGNTEAFF.

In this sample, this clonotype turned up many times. CDR3 sequence: CASSEYLGKQFF. Written as DNA, the CDR3 is TGTGCCAGCAGTGAATATCTGGGGAAGCAGTTCTTC. The genes are TRBV25-1 and TRBJ2-1; no clear D gene. The CDR3 sequence is 12 residues long. V was trimmed by 0 bases and J by 11 bases, leaving 8 bases between them. Germline CDR1 MGHDK, CDR2 SYGVNS.

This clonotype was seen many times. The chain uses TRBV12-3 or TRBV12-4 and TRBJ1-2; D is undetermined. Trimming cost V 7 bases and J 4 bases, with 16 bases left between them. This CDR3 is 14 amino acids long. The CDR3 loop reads CASTTQVDFYGYTF. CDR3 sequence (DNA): TGTGCCAGCACTACCCAGGTGGATTTCTATGGCTACACCTTC.

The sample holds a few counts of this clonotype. The CDR3 bases are TGCAGTGCTAGCCCCGTGGCTGAAGCTTTCTTT. It is translated as CSASPVAEAFF. The chain carries TRBV20-1 and TRBJ1-1; D gene ambiguous. V was cut by 3 bases and J by 6 bases, with 8 bases left in between. CDR1 is DFQATT, CDR2 SNEGSKA, per germline (reference sequence). The CDR3 covers 11 residues.

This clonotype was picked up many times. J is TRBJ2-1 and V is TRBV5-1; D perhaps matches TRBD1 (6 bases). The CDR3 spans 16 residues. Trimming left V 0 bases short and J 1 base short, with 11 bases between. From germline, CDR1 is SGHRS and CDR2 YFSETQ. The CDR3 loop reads CASSLGARGSYNEQFF. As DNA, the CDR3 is TGCGCCAGCAGCTTGGGTGCCAGGGGTTCCTACAATGAGCAGTTCTTC. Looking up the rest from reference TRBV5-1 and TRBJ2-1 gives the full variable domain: KAGVTQTPRYLIKTRGQQVTLSCSPISGHRSVSWYQQTPGQGLQFLFEYFSETQRNKGNFPGRFSGRQFSNSRSEMNVSTLELGDSALYLCASSLGARGSYNEQFFGPGTRLTVL.

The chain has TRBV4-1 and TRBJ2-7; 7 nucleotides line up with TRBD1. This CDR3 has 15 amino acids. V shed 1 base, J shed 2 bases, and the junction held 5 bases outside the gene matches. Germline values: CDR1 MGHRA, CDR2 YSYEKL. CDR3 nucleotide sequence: TGCGCCAGCAGCCAAGTCGGACAGGCTACCTACGAGCAGTACTTC. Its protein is CASSQVGQATYEQYF.

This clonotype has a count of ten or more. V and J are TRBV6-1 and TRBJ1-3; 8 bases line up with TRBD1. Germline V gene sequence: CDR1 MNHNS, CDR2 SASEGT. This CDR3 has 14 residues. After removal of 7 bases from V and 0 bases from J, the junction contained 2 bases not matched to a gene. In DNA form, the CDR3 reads TGTGCCAGCAAGGACAGGGTCTCTGGAAACACCATATATTTT. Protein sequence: CASKDRVSGNTIYF.

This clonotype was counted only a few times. DNA of the CDR3: TGTGCCAGCAGTTACAGGGCGGGGCAAGAGACCCAGTACTTC. Translating gives CASSYRAGQETQYF. The chain is built from TRBV6-2 or TRBV6-3 and TRBJ2-5, with a possible D match to TRBD2 (6 bases). CDR3 length: 14 residues. Trimming left V 2 bases short and J 2 bases short, with 9 bases between. Germline V gene lookup returns CDR1 MNHEY and CDR2 SVGEGT.

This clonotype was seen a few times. The CDR3 region has the DNA TGTGCCAGCACAAAAGCAGGGACCACTGAAGCTTTCTTT. This sequence encodes CASTKAGTTEAFF. J is TRBJ1-1 and V is TRBV12-3 or TRBV12-4; D is perhaps TRBD1 (5 bases). This CDR3 has 13 residues. V gave up 7 bases and J gave up 4 bases, with 13 bases separating them.

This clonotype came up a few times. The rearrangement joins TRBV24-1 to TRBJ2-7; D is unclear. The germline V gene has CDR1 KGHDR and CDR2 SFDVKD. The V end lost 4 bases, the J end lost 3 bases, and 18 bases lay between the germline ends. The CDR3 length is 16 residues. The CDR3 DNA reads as TGTGCCACCAGTGACTCAAAATCCCGTAGCCTCTACGAGCAGTACTTC. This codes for CATSDSKSRSLYEQYF.

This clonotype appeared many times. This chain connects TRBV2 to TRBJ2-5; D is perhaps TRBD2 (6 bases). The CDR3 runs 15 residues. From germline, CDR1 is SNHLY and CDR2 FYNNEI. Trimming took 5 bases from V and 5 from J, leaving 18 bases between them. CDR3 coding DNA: TGTGCCAGCAGTAAGGGACTTCTGTTTGGGGAGACCCAGTACTTC. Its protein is CASSKGLLFGETQYF.

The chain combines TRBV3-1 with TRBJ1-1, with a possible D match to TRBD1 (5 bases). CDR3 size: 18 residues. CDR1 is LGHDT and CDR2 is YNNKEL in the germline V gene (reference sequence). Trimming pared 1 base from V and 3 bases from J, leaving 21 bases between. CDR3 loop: CASSQARGGPPLYTEAFF. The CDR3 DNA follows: TGTGCCAGCAGCCAAGCAAGGGGAGGGCCCCCTTTGTACACTGAAGCTTTCTTT.

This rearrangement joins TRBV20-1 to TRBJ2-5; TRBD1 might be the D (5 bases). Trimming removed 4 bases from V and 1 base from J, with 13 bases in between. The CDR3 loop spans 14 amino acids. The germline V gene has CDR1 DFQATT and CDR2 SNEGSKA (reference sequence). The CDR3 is CSATGPGFQETQYF. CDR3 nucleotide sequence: TGCAGTGCTACGGGCCCAGGGTTCCAAGAGACCCAGTACTTC.

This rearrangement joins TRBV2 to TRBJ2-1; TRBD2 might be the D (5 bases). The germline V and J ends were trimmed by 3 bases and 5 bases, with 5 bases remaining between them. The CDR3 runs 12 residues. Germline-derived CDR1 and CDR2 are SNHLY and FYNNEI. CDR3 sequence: CASSDGDNEQFF. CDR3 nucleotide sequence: TGTGCCAGCAGTGACGGGGACAATGAGCAGTTCTTC. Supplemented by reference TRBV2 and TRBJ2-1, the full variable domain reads EPEVTQTPSHQVTQMGQEVILRCVPISNHLYFYWYRQILGQKVEFLVSFYNNEISEKSEIFDDQFSVERPDGSNFTLKIRSTKLEDSAMYFCASSDGDNEQFFGPGTRLTVL.

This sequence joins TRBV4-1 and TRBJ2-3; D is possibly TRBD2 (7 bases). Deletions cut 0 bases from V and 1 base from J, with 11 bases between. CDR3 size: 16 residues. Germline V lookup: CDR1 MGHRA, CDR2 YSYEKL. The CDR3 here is CASSQDRGGGTDTQYF. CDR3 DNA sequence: TGCGCCAGCAGCCAAGATAGGGGGGGCGGCACAGATACGCAGTATTTT.

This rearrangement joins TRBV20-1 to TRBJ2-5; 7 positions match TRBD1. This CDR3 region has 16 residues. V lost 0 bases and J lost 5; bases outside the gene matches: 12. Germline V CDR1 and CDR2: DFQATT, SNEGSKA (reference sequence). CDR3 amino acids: CSARDAINRGGETQYF. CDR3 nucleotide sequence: TGCAGTGCTAGAGACGCAATAAACAGGGGCGGGGAGACCCAGTACTTC.

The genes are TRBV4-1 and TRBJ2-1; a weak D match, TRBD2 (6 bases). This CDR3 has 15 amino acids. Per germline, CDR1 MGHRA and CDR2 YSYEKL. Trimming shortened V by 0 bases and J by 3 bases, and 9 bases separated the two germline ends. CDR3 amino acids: CASSQDSGDYNEQFF. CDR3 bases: TGCGCCAGCAGCCAAGATAGCGGAGACTACAATGAGCAGTTCTTC.

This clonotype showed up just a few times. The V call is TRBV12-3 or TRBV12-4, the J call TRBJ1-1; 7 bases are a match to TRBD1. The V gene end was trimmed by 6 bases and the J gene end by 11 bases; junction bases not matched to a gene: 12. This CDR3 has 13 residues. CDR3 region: CASSSLTGSGAFF. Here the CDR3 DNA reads TGTGCCAGCAGCTCATTGACAGGGTCGGGTGCTTTCTTT.

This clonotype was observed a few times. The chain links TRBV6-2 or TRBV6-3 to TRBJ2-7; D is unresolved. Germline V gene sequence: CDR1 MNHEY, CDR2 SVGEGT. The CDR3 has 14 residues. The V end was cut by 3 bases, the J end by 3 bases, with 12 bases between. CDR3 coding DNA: TGTGCCAGCAGTTATCCGGTTTCGAGCTACGAGCAGTACGTC. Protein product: CASSYPVSSYEQYV.

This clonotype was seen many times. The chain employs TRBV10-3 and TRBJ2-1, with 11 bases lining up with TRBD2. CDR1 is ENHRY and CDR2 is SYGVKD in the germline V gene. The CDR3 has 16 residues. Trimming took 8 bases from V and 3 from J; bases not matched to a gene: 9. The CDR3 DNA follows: TGTGCCATCGGCGAACTAGCGGGGGAAAACTACAATGAGCAGTTCTTC. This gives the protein CAIGELAGENYNEQFF.

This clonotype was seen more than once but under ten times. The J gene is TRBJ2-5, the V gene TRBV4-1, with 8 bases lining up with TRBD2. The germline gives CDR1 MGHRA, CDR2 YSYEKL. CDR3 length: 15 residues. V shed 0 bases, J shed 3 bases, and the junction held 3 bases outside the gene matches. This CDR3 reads CASSQDGRGEETQYF. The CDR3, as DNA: TGCGCCAGCAGCCAAGATGGGCGGGGGGAAGAGACCCAGTACTTC.

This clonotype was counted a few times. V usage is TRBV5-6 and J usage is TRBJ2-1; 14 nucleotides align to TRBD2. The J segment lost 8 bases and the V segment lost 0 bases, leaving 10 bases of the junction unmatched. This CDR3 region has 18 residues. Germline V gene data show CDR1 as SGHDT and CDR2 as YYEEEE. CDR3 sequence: CASSLGGLAGGNMDEQFF. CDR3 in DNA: TGTGCCAGCAGCTTGGGAGGACTAGCGGGAGGAAATATGGATGAGCAGTTCTTC.